This T cell receptor beta chain was captured in a study of cytomegalovirus exposure and HLA in healthy donors. Points from the study as a whole: As a later analysis showed, a missense DCLRE1C variant was linked to trimming of TCR beta V- and J-genes.

Trimming cost V 5 bases and J 4 bases; bases outside gene matches: 5. The germline gives CDR1 SGHTA, CDR2 FQGNSA. The CDR3 contains 14 residues. A word on this clone: The antigen remains undetermined.

The PCR had 60 Vbeta and 13 Jbeta primers. Sequencing was performed with immunoSEQ multiplex PCR; in TCRdb, only in-frame clones are kept and a portion is missing. Here the sample spans fewer than 250,000 clones, 70% to 80% being singletons. This TCR derives from a woman in her thirties in good health and CMV-seropositive. The chain recombines TRBV7-2 with TRBJ2-7; 10 bases line up with TRBD1. What was sequenced was PBMCs. The CDR3 region is CASSRAGQGYEQYF. The CDR3 DNA follows: TGTGCCAGCAGCAGAGCGGGACAGGGGTACGAGCAGTACTTC.